The 15 T cell receptor beta chains below were found in one sample sequenced in a study of CD8+ T cells in alopecia areata. Sequencing relied on a cDNA template that was reverse transcribed from extracted RNA. Produced via immunoSEQ multiplex PCR; TCRdb's table is partial and in-frame only. This sample has roughly 64,000 clones, with about 43% found just once. Treatment specified: oral pan-JAK inhibitor, 5-10 mg twice daily. The sequenced sample was CD8+ T cells sorted from blood, obtained at approximately week 39, from a patient treated with tofacitinib. The receptor set was obtained from a human donor with alopecia areata.

The chain employs TRBV27 and TRBJ2-3; D remains unclear. Germline CDR1 and CDR2: MNHEY and SMNVEV (reference sequence). V gave up 3 bases and J gave up 1 base, with 5 bases separating them. The CDR3 length is 13 residues. The CDR3 DNA reads as TGTGCCAGCAGTTTTTCGCGCACAGATACGCAGTATTTT. Amino acid sequence: CASSFSRTDTQYF.

This clone appeared once. The rearrangement links TRBV7-6 to TRBJ2-3; no definite D call. Trimming stripped 2 bases from V and 4 bases from J, with 10 bases between. CDR1 and CDR2 from the germline V gene are SGHVS and FNYEAQ. This CDR3 contains 14 residues. The CDR3 DNA is TGTGCCAGCAGCTTAACTGGGGTGGCAGATACGCAGTATTTT. The encoded protein is CASSLTGVADTQYF.

This clone was picked up a small number of times. V usage is TRBV2 and J usage is TRBJ2-7; tentative D call: TRBD1 (5 bases). The length of the CDR3 is 14 residues. Deletions cut 4 bases from V and 5 bases from J, with 15 bases between. Looked up from germline, CDR1 is SNHLY and CDR2 is FYNNEI. The CDR3 coding sequence is TGTGCCAGCAGTGGCGTCGACAGACTCCACGAGCAGTACTTC. It yields the protein CASSGVDRLHEQYF.

The J gene is TRBJ2-5, the V gene TRBV7-9; D may be TRBD1 (6 bases). The CDR3 spans 14 residues. Trimming took off 1 base at V and 5 bases at J, with 11 bases between the two ends. Germline-derived CDR1 and CDR2 are SEHNR and FQNEAQ (reference sequence). This CDR3 is CASSLVGARETQYF. The CDR3 nucleotides are TGTGCCAGCAGCTTAGTGGGGGCCCGGGAGACCCAGTACTTC.

This clone has only a few counts. The chain couples TRBV30 to TRBJ2-7; 14 nucleotides agree with TRBD2. Trimming cost V 5 bases and J 4 bases; bases outside gene matches: 1. Germline loops: CDR1 GTSNPN, CDR2 SVGIG (reference sequence). The CDR3 consists of 13 residues. This CDR3 is CAWGLAGGYEQYF. The CDR3 bases are TGTGCCTGGGGACTAGCGGGAGGATACGAGCAGTACTTC.

The V and J genes are TRBV29-1 and TRBJ2-3; D could derive from TRBD1 or TRBD2 (5 bases each). The germline CDR1 and CDR2 sequences are SQVTM and ANQGSEA. Trimming removed 0 bases from V and 4 bases from J, with 11 bases in between. The CDR3 loop spans 14 amino acids. CDR3 nucleotides: TGCAGCGTTGAAGATGGGGGATTGTCAGATACGCAGTATTTT. Protein: CSVEDGGLSDTQYF.

This clone was counted between two and nine times. The chain uses TRBV29-1 and TRBJ1-1; the match to TRBD1 covers 7 bases. This CDR3 has 10 amino acids. Germline loops: CDR1 SQVTM, CDR2 ANQGSEA. The V and J ends lost 6 bases and 6 bases, in that order; junction bases with no gene match: 1. The CDR3 nucleotides read TGCAGCGTCGGGACAGCTGAAGCTTTCTTT. It translates to CSVGTAEAFF.

This clone was counted many times. This chain joins TRBV7-2 and TRBJ1-2; D is unresolved. Trimming pared 9 bases from V and 6 bases from J, leaving 26 bases between. The CDR3 sequence is 16 residues long. Germline CDR1 and CDR2: SGHTA and FQGNSA. CDR3: CARSSQAAAYYHGYTF. CDR3 sequence (DNA): TGTGCCAGGTCCTCCCAAGCCGCCGCCTACTATCATGGCTACACCTTC. Filled out from reference TRBV7-2 and TRBJ1-2, the complete variable domain reads GAGVSQSPSNKVTEKGKDVELRCDPISGHTALYWYRQSLGQGLEFLIYFQGNSAPDKSGLPSDRFSAERTGGSVSTLTIQRTQQEDSAVYLCARSSQAAAYYHGYTFGSGTRLTVV.

The rearrangement uses TRBV7-9 and TRBJ2-4, with 7 nucleotides matching TRBD2. Trimming at V came to 8 bases and at J to 9 bases, leaving 7 bases not matched to a gene. The length of the CDR3 is 12 residues. Germline CDR1 and CDR2: SEHNR and FQNEAQ (reference sequence). This CDR3 is CASVGGNGIQYF. The CDR3 nucleotides read TGTGCCAGCGTGGGGGGGAACGGCATTCAGTACTTC.

V usage is TRBV5-1 and J usage is TRBJ2-5; tentative D call: TRBD2 (6 bases). The CDR3 is 15 residues long. Germline-derived CDR1 and CDR2 are SGHRS and YFSETQ. With 3 bases removed from V and 0 bases from J, the gap between germline ends came to 12 bases. The CDR3 here is CASSSRGGYQETQYF. The CDR3 DNA sequence: TGCGCCAGCAGCTCCAGAGGAGGGTACCAAGAGACCCAGTACTTC. The whole variable domain, filled in from reference TRBV5-1 and TRBJ2-5, reads KAGVTQTPRYLIKTRGQQVTLSCSPISGHRSVSWYQQTPGQGLQFLFEYFSETQRNKGNFPGRFSGRQFSNSRSEMNVSTLELGDSALYLCASSSRGGYQETQYFGPGTRLLVL.

This chain connects TRBV6-1 to TRBJ2-1; 8 bases fit TRBD1. V shed 6 bases and J 5 bases; nucleotides not matched to a gene: 9. Germline assignment: CDR1 MNHNS and CDR2 SASEGT. CDR3 length equals 15 residues. This CDR3 is CASSTPGQADNEQFF. CDR3 bases: TGTGCCAGCAGCACCCCGGGACAGGCAGACAATGAGCAGTTCTTC.

This rearrangement joins TRBV16 to TRBJ2-1; D is possibly TRBD2 (6 bases). This CDR3 has 12 amino acids. Trimming removed 2 bases from V and 7 bases from J, with 6 bases in between. Germline V CDR1 and CDR2: KGHSY, FQNENV. The CDR3 DNA reads as TGTGCCAGCAGCCAAGCGGGGAATGAGCAGTTCTTC. Protein product: CASSQAGNEQFF. Based on the CDR3 plus reference TRBV16 and TRBJ2-1, the full variable domain is GEEVAQTPKHLVRGEGQKAKLYCAPIKGHSYVFWYQQVLKNEFKFLISFQNENVFDETGMPKERFSAKCLPNSPCSLEIQATKLEDSAVYFCASSQAGNEQFFGPGTRLTVL.

V usage is TRBV27 and J usage is TRBJ2-7; 8 positions agree with TRBD2. J gave up 1 base and V 6 bases, and 11 bases lay outside the gene matches. This CDR3 contains 16 residues. CDR1 is MNHEY and CDR2 is SMNVEV in the germline V gene (reference sequence). The DNA for the CDR3 is TGTGCCAGCAGCTCCCGGGGGGGTAGGGCTTCCTACGAGCAGTACTTC. Translation gives CASSSRGGRASYEQYF.

This rearrangement joins TRBV23-1 to TRBJ1-2, with a possible D match to TRBD1 (6 bases). TRBV23-1 is given ORF status, its function remaining uncertain. The V end lost 2 bases, the J end lost 7 bases, and 17 bases lay between the germline ends. The CDR3 loop spans 15 amino acids. This CDR3 is CASSQNPPGGGGYTF. DNA for the CDR3: TGCGCCAGCAGTCAAAACCCCCCGGGGGGCGGTGGCTACACCTTC.

This clone is a singleton in its sample. The J gene is TRBJ1-1, the V gene TRBV4-1; 7 bases align to TRBD1. Unmatched junction bases numbered 6, after V lost 4 bases and J lost 1 base. The germline gives CDR1 MGHRA, CDR2 YSYEKL. This CDR3 region has 15 residues. The chain's CDR3 is CASSPMGQPNTEAFF. In DNA form, the CDR3 reads TGCGCCAGCAGCCCCATGGGACAGCCGAACACTGAAGCTTTCTTT.